The 31 T cell receptor beta chains given below trace back to one sample, sequenced in a study of OX40 agonist ivuxolimab in advanced cancers. Library preparation employed the immunoSEQ multiplex PCR assay. TCRdb obtained this table from immuneACCESS and retained in-frame rearrangements with V and J assigned. These tables miss some clones; where compared with another copy, unresolved V genes account for less than half of the shortfall, and the remainder is unexplained. Counted in this sample were some 70,000 clones; about 80% of them appeared once. The top ten clones comprise about 1.5% of the sample. Sequencing used CD4+ or CD8+ T cells sorted from blood, obtained in a trial of the OX40 agonist ivuxolimab. These receptors all come from an adult with an advanced solid tumor such as melanoma, head and neck, liver or kidney cancer.

This clone was found once. The J gene is TRBJ2-5, the V gene TRBV7-6, with a weak D call TRBD1 (6 bases). The CDR3 runs 15 residues. V was clipped by 4 bases and J by 2 bases, with 14 bases between them. From germline, CDR1 is SGHVS and CDR2 FNYEAQ. The CDR3 protein is CASSSRGRAQETQYF. The DNA for the CDR3 is TGTGCCAGCAGCTCCAGGGGCAGGGCTCAAGAGACCCAGTACTTC.

This chain joins TRBV7-9 and TRBJ2-1; 14 nucleotides line up with TRBD2. Trimming removed 1 base from V and 2 bases from J; junction bases left unmatched: 4. Germline CDR1 SEHNR, CDR2 FQNEAQ (reference sequence). The length of the CDR3 is 18 residues. CDR3 in amino acids: CASSLGLAGGIAYNEQFF. DNA of the CDR3: TGTGCCAGCAGCTTAGGACTAGCGGGGGGGATCGCCTACAATGAGCAGTTCTTC.

The chain links TRBV5-5 to TRBJ2-7, with D perhaps TRBD1 (5 bases). This CDR3 is built from 14 residues. Germline V gives CDR1 SGHKS, CDR2 YYEKEE (reference sequence). Between the trimmed V and J ends, which lost 2 bases and 2 bases, there was a span of 11 bases. CDR3 residues: CASSFWQGPYEQYF. The CDR3 region has the DNA TGTGCCAGCAGCTTCTGGCAGGGCCCCTACGAGCAGTACTTC.

V usage is TRBV5-1 and J usage is TRBJ2-7; TRBD1 agrees at 7 bases. The germline V gene encodes CDR1 SGHRS and CDR2 YFSETQ. The CDR3 is 14 amino acids. V gave up 4 bases and J gave up 4 bases; unmatched junction bases: 8. Here the CDR3 DNA reads TGCGCCAGCAGCCCGGGACAGACGGCGTACGAGCAGTACTTC. The encoded protein is CASSPGQTAYEQYF.

V usage is TRBV18 and J usage is TRBJ1-6; D is undetermined. Germline V CDR1 and CDR2: KGHSH, LQKENI. Trimming took off 1 base at V and 5 bases at J, with 9 bases between the two ends. This CDR3 has 15 residues. The CDR3 loop is CASSPREVNNSPLHF. CDR3 DNA sequence: TGTGCCAGCTCACCACGGGAGGTTAATAATTCACCCCTCCACTTT.

The V call is TRBV5-8, the J call TRBJ2-1, with D perhaps TRBD2 (6 bases). V was clipped by 6 bases and J by 6 bases, with 10 bases between them. Germline loops: CDR1 SGHTS, CDR2 YDEGEE. The CDR3 has 12 residues. CDR3 coding DNA: TGTGCCAGCATCGGGGGTAGCAATGAGCAGTTCTTC. Its protein is CASIGGSNEQFF.

Only one count was recorded for this clone. V and J are TRBV5-1 and TRBJ2-7; TRBD1 matches at 7 bases. Germline loops: CDR1 SGHRS, CDR2 YFSETQ. The CDR3 runs 14 residues. The ends lost 4 bases at V and 2 bases at J; junction bases unmatched: 6. Here the CDR3 DNA reads TGCGCCAGCAGCAGGGACAGAGGAGCCTACGAGCAGTACTTC. Encoded protein: CASSRDRGAYEQYF.

This clone was detected only once. The rearrangement joins TRBV7-4 to TRBJ2-4; 7 nucleotides align to TRBD1. Germline assignment: CDR1 SGHVT and CDR2 SQSDAQ. CDR3 size: 19 residues. The trim removed 9 bases at V and 0 bases at J, leaving 20 bases unmatched. This chain's CDR3 is CARWDTPGQSELAKNIQYF. CDR3 coding DNA: TGTGCCAGATGGGACACTCCGGGACAGAGTGAATTAGCCAAAAACATTCAGTACTTC.

The chain joins TRBV5-6 to TRBJ2-2, with a tentative D call TRBD2 (7 bases). The CDR3 runs 18 residues. CDR1 SGHDT and CDR2 YYEEEE come from the germline V gene. Between the trimmed V and J ends, which lost 2 bases and 1 base, there was a span of 18 bases. The CDR3: CASSFGKGGQRNTGELFF. In DNA form, the CDR3 reads TGTGCCAGCAGCTTCGGCAAGGGGGGGCAGCGGAACACCGGGGAGCTGTTTTTT.

V usage is TRBV4-2 and J usage is TRBJ1-3, with D perhaps TRBD1 (6 bases). Germline loops: CDR1 LGHNA, CDR2 YNFKEQ. The CDR3 has 20 amino acids. V dropped 0 bases and J dropped 0 bases, with 21 bases sitting between them. CDR3 nucleotide sequence: TGTGCCAGCAGCCAAGAACCGTACCCCCGGGACACCAGCTCTGGAAACACCATATATTTT. Amino acid sequence: CASSQEPYPRDTSSGNTIYF.

The V gene is TRBV18, the J gene TRBJ2-5, with TRBD1 identical over 9 bases. This CDR3 comprises 15 residues. V lost 3 bases to trimming and J lost 1 base; unmatched junction nucleotides: 3. Germline V CDR1 and CDR2: KGHSH, LQKENI. The DNA for the CDR3 is TGTGCCAGCTCACCCGGGACAGGGTTCCAAGAGACCCAGTACTTC. The encoded protein is CASSPGTGFQETQYF.

The chain is built from TRBV5-1 and TRBJ2-1, with 12 bases matching TRBD2. CDR1 is SGHRS, CDR2 YFSETQ, per germline. The V and J ends lost 4 bases and 5 bases, in that order; junction bases with no gene match: 4. CDR3 length: 15 residues. The CDR3 nucleotides are TGCGCCAGCAGCATCCTAGCGGGGGGGAACAATGAGCAGTTCTTC. It is translated as CASSILAGGNNEQFF.

V is TRBV5-4 and J is TRBJ1-2, with a possible D match to TRBD1 (5 bases). Looked up from germline, CDR1 is SGHNT and CDR2 is YYREEE (reference sequence). V dropped 0 bases and J dropped 4 bases, with 13 bases sitting between them. The CDR3 is 15 residues long. CDR3 nucleotides: TGTGCCAGCAGCTTGGGTTTAGGGGCTCTCTATGGCTACACCTTC. Translating it yields CASSLGLGALYGYTF.

This clone was detected only once. The chain uses TRBV27 and TRBJ1-2; no definite D call. Trimming removed 4 bases from V and 7 bases from J, with 16 bases in between. Germline V gives CDR1 MNHEY, CDR2 SMNVEV (reference sequence). This CDR3 region has 14 residues. The CDR3 nucleotides read TGTGCCAGCAGTTCTGGGAATAACTGGGGTGGCTACACCTTC. This encodes CASSSGNNWGGYTF.

V and J are TRBV29-1 and TRBJ2-7; the D call may be TRBD1 or TRBD2 (5 bases each). V was pared by 7 bases and J by 3 bases, with 13 bases between. Germline CDR1 reads SQVTM; CDR2 reads ANQGSEA. The CDR3 has 12 residues. CDR3 bases: TGCAGCGCATCGGGGCTTGGCTACGAGCAGTACTTC. Its protein is CSASGLGYEQYF.

The rearrangement joins TRBV5-6 to TRBJ1-5; D perhaps matches TRBD1 (6 bases). The ends were cut back, 0 bases at V and 6 bases at J, with 13 bases in the middle. Germline-derived CDR1 and CDR2 are SGHDT and YYEEEE. CDR3 length: 15 amino acids. The CDR3 protein is CASSLGQGFFQPQHF. CDR3 DNA sequence: TGTGCCAGCAGCTTGGGCCAGGGGTTTTTTCAGCCCCAGCATTTT.

The chain couples TRBV6-4 to TRBJ2-5; 15 bases are a match to TRBD2. This CDR3 region has 17 residues. In germline, CDR1 is MRHNA, CDR2 SNTAGT. Trimming took 2 bases from V and 5 from J; bases not matched to a gene: 6. The CDR3, as DNA: TGTGCCAGCAGTGACCCGGGACTAGCGGGGGGAGGGGAGACCCAGTACTTC. Translation gives CASSDPGLAGGGETQYF.

V usage is TRBV14 and J usage is TRBJ1-3; D not certain. Germline lookup yields CDR1 SGHDN and CDR2 FVKESK. The CDR3 is 16 amino acids. Trimming stripped 4 bases from V and 0 bases from J, with 13 bases between. This CDR3 reads CASSLRGQASGNTIYF. The CDR3, as DNA: TGTGCCAGCAGCCTGCGTGGCCAGGCCTCTGGAAACACCATATATTTT.

The chain carries TRBV18 and TRBJ1-1; D remains unclear. The CDR3 runs 13 residues. Between the trimmed V and J ends, which lost 3 bases and 1 base, there was a span of 6 bases. Per the germline V gene, CDR1 is KGHSH and CDR2 is LQKENI. The CDR3 loop reads CASSPPGNTEAFF. In nucleotides, the CDR3 is TGTGCCAGCTCACCCCCAGGGAACACTGAAGCTTTCTTT.

The gene calls are TRBV30 and TRBJ1-4; no firm D call. The germline CDR1 and CDR2 sequences are GTSNPN and SVGIG (reference sequence). Between the trimmed V and J ends, which lost 7 bases and 8 bases, there was a span of 17 bases. The CDR3 spans 13 residues. The CDR3 loop is CASSEGLWEKLFF. CDR3 bases: TGTGCCTCCAGCGAGGGTTTATGGGAAAAACTGTTTTTT.

This clone was observed a handful of times. This specimen includes other DNA sequences encoding the same CDR3. The chain links TRBV2 to TRBJ1-3, with no clear D. Germline-derived CDR1 and CDR2 are SNHLY and FYNNEI. V lost 6 bases to trimming and J lost 4 bases, with 7 bases between them. CDR3 length equals 12 residues. For the CDR3, the DNA is TGTGCCAGCAGCGAGCTGGGAAACACCATATATTTT. Amino acids: CASSELGNTIYF.

The rearrangement uses TRBV29-1 and TRBJ2-5; D possibly corresponds to TRBD1 (5 bases). Trimming stripped 8 bases from V and 4 bases from J, with 17 bases between. This CDR3 is built from 13 residues. Germline V CDR1 and CDR2: SQVTM, ANQGSEA. The CDR3 region is CSLKASGPETQYF. The DNA for the CDR3 is TGCAGCCTGAAGGCGTCAGGGCCAGAGACCCAGTACTTC.

This sequence joins TRBV7-8 and TRBJ2-2; tentatively, D is TRBD1 (7 bases). The germline V and J ends were trimmed by 2 bases and 6 bases, with 16 bases remaining between them. Germline assignment: CDR1 SGHVS and CDR2 FQNEAQ. The CDR3 consists of 16 residues. The CDR3 sequence: CASSLLGGGKSGELFF. As DNA, the CDR3 is TGTGCCAGCAGCTTATTAGGGGGCGGGAAATCCGGGGAGCTGTTTTTT.

The chain links TRBV7-9 to TRBJ2-7; D remains unclear. The CDR3 runs 13 residues. The V and J ends lost 1 base and 1 base respectively, with 5 bases between them. Per the germline V gene, CDR1 is SEHNR and CDR2 is FQNEAQ (reference sequence). The CDR3 reads CASSLDGSYEQYF. The DNA of the CDR3 is TGTGCCAGCAGCTTAGACGGGTCCTACGAGCAGTACTTC.

In this sample, this clone turned up a few times. The chain combines TRBV5-3 with TRBJ2-7, with TRBD1 as a possible D gene (6 bases). TRBV5-3 is classed as an ORF, of uncertain function. This CDR3 spans 16 amino acids. V was shortened by 4 bases and J by 3 bases, with 20 bases between the two germline ends. The CDR3 loop is CARSPPRQDIGYEQYF. CDR3 coding DNA: TGTGCCAGAAGCCCCCCCCGACAGGATATCGGCTACGAGCAGTACTTC.

The chain carries TRBV5-4 and TRBJ2-7; TRBD2 matches 7 bases. J was trimmed by 6 bases and V by 1 base; bases with no gene match: 1. Germline CDR1 is SGHNT and CDR2 is YYREEE (reference sequence). This CDR3 is 12 amino acids long. The DNA for the CDR3 is TGTGCCAGCAGCTTGCCGGGGGGCGAGCAGTACTTC. Amino acid sequence: CASSLPGGEQYF. Variable domain in full (rest from reference TRBV5-4 and TRBJ2-7): ETGVTQSPTHLIKTRGQQVTLRCSSQSGHNTVSWYQQALGQGPQFIFQYYREEENGRGNFPPRFSGLQFPNYSSELNVNALELDDSALYLCASSLPGGEQYFGPGTRLTVT.

The chain is built from TRBV5-1 and TRBJ1-5, with TRBD1 as a possible D gene (5 bases). Germline V gives CDR1 SGHRS, CDR2 YFSETQ. V was shortened by 4 bases and J by 7 bases, with 21 bases between the two germline ends. This CDR3 spans 16 amino acids. CDR3 in DNA: TGCGCCAGCAGCGTCCGGGACCTAACTTTGGACCAGCCCCAGCATTTT. Residues: CASSVRDLTLDQPQHF.

V usage is TRBV7-8 and J usage is TRBJ2-3; 10 nucleotides align to TRBD1. Germline V gene data show CDR1 as SGHVS and CDR2 as FQNEAQ. The CDR3 is 15 amino acids. Trimming removed 6 bases from V and 3 bases from J; junction bases left unmatched: 6. The CDR3 sequence is CASSRQGASTDTQYF. CDR3 coding DNA: TGTGCCAGCAGTAGACAGGGGGCCAGTACAGATACGCAGTATTTT.

The chain is built from TRBV25-1 and TRBJ2-3; the D is unclear. Germline values: CDR1 MGHDK, CDR2 SYGVNS. The V end lost 2 bases, the J end lost 5 bases, and 8 bases lay between the germline ends. CDR3 size: 13 residues. The DNA of the CDR3 is TGTGCCAGCAGTGAACCCCCCCGAGATACGCAGTATTTT. Translating gives CASSEPPRDTQYF.

This clone occurred once. The chain carries TRBV6-1 and TRBJ1-4; maybe TRBD1 (6 bases). Trimming cost V 6 bases and J 4 bases, with 9 bases left between them. The CDR3 runs to 13 residues. Germline assignment: CDR1 MNHNS and CDR2 SASEGT. The DNA of the CDR3 is TGTGCCAGCAGGGACAGAGATAATGAAAAACTGTTTTTT. Protein: CASRDRDNEKLFF.

The rearrangement joins TRBV7-9 to TRBJ2-5; D is perhaps TRBD1 or TRBD2 (6 bases each). There are 14 residues in the CDR3. V was trimmed by 5 bases and J by 4 bases, leaving 14 bases between them. The germline CDR1 and CDR2 sequences are SEHNR and FQNEAQ (reference sequence). CDR3 coding DNA: TGTGCCAGCAGCATGGGGGCGGGGTCAGAGACCCAGTACTTC. The encoded protein is CASSMGAGSETQYF. Variable domain in full (rest from reference TRBV7-9 and TRBJ2-5): DTGVSQNPRHKITKRGQNVTFRCDPISEHNRLYWYRQTLGQGPEFLTYFQNEAQLEKSRLLSDRFSAERPKGSFSTLEIQRTEQGDSAMYLCASSMGAGSETQYFGPGTRLLVL.